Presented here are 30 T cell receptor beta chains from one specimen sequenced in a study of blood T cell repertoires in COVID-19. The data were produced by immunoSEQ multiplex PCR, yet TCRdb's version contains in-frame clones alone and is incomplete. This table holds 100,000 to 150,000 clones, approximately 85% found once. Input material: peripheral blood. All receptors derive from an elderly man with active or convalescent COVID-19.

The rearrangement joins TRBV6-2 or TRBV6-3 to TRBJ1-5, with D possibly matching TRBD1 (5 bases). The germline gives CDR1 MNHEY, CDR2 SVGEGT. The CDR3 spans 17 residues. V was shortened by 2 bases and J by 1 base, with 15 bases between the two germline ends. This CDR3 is CASSYPQGFGSNQPQHF. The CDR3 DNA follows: TGTGCCAGCAGTTACCCCCAGGGTTTCGGGAGCAATCAGCCCCAGCATTTT.

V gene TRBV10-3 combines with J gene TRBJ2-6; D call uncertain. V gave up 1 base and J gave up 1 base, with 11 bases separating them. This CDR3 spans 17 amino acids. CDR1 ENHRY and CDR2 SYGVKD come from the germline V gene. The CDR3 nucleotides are TGTGCCATCAGTGAGTTTGATAGTTCGTCTGGGGCCAACGTCCTGACTTTC. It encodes CAISEFDSSSGANVLTF.

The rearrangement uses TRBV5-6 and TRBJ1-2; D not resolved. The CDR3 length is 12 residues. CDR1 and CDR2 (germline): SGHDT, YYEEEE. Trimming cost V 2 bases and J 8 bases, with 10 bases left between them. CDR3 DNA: TGTGCCAGCAGCTTTGCCGGAGGGGGCTACACCTTC. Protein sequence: CASSFAGGGYTF.

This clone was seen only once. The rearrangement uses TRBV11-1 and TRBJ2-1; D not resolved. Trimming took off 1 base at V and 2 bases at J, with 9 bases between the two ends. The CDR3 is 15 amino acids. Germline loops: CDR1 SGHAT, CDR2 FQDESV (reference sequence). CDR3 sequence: CASSLGVRTYNEQFF. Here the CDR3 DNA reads TGTGCCAGCAGCTTAGGGGTCAGGACCTACAATGAGCAGTTCTTC.

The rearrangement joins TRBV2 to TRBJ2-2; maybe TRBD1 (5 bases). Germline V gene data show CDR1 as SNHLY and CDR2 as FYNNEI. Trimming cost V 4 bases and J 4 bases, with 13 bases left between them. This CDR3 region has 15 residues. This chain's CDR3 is CASSVGAGSTGELFF. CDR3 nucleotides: TGTGCCAGCAGTGTAGGGGCAGGGTCCACCGGGGAGCTGTTTTTT.

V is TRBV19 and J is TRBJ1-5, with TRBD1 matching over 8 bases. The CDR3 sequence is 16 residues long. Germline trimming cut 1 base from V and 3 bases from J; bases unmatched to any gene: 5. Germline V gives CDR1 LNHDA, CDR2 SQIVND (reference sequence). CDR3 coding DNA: TGTGCCAGTAGTATAGGGACAGGGCGGCTCAATCAGCCCCAGCATTTT. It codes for CASSIGTGRLNQPQHF.

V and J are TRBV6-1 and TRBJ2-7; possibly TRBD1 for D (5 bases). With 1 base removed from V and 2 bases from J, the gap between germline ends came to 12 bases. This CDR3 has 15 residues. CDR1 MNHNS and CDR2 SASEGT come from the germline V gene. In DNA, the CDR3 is TGTGCCAGCAGTGAAGACAGGCGGACAACCTACGAGCAGTACTTC. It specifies CASSEDRRTTYEQYF.

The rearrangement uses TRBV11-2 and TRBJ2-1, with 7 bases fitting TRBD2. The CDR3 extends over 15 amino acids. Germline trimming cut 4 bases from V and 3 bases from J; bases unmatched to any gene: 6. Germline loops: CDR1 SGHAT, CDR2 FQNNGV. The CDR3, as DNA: TGTGCCAGCAGCTCCCCTGGGGAGGGCTACAATGAGCAGTTCTTC. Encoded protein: CASSSPGEGYNEQFF.

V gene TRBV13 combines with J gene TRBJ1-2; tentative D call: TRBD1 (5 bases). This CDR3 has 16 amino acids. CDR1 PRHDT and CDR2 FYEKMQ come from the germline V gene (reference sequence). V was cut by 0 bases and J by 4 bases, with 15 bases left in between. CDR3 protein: CASSLGQAGTAYGYTF. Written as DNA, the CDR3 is TGTGCCAGCAGCTTAGGCCAGGCAGGGACTGCCTATGGCTACACCTTC.

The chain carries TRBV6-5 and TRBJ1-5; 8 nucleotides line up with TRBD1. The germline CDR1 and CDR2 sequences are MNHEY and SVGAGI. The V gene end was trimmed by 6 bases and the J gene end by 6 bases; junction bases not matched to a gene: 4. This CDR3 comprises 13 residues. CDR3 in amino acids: CASRSQGGQPQHF. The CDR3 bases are TGTGCCAGCAGGTCACAGGGGGGTCAGCCCCAGCATTTT.

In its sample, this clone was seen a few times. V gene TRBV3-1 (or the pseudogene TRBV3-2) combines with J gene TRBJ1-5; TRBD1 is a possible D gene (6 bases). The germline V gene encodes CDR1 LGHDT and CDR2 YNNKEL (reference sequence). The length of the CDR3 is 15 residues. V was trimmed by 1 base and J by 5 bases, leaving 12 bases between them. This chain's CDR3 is CASSQVVGGDQPQHF. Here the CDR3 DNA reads TGTGCCAGCAGCCAAGTGGTAGGGGGTGATCAGCCCCAGCATTTT.

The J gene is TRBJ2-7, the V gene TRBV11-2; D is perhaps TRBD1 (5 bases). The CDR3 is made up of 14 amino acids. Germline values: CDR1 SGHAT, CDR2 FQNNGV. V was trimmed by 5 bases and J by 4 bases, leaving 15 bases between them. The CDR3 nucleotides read TGTGCCAGCAGCCCGACAGCAAGTCGGTACGAGCAGTACTTC. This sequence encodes CASSPTASRYEQYF.

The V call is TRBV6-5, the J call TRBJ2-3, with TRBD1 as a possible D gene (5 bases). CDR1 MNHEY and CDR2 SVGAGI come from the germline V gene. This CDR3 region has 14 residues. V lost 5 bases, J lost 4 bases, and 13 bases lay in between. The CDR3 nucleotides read TGTGCCAGCAGTAGCCTAAGGGGTGCAGATACGCAGTATTTT. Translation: CASSSLRGADTQYF.

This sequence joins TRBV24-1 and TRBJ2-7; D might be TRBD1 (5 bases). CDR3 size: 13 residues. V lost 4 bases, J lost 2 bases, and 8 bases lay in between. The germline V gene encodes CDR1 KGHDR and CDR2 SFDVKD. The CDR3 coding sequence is TGTGCCACCAGTGACACCAGGGCCTACGAGCAGTACTTC. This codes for CATSDTRAYEQYF.

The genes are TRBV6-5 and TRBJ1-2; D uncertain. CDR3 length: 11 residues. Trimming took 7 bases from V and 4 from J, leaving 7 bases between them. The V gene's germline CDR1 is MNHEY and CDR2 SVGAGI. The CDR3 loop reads CASTLVYGYTF. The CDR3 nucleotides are TGTGCCAGCACCTTAGTCTATGGCTACACCTTC.

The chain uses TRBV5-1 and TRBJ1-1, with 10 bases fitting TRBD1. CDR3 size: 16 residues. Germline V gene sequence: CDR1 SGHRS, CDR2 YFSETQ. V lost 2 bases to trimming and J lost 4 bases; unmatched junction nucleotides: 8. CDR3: CASSLGGQGRGTEAFF. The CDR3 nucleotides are TGCGCCAGCAGCTTAGGGGGACAGGGGAGGGGCACTGAAGCTTTCTTT.

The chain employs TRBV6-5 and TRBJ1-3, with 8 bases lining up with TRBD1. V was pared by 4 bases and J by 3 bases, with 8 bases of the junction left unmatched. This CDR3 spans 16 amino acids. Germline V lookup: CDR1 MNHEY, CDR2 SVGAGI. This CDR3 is CASSSPSRGLGNTIYF. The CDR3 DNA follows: TGTGCCAGCAGTTCCCCTTCCAGGGGGCTTGGAAACACCATATATTTT.

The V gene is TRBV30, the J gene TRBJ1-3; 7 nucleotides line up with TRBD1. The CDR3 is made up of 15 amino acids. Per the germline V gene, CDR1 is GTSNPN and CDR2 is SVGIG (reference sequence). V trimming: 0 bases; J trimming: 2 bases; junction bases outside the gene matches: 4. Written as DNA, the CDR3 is TGTGCCTGGAGTGTATCAGGGACAGCTGGAAACACCATATATTTT. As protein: CAWSVSGTAGNTIYF. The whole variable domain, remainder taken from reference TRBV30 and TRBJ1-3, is SQTIHQWPATLVQPVGSPLSLECTVEGTSNPNLYWYRQAAGRGLQLLFYSVGIGQISSEVPQNLSASRPQDRQFILSSKKLLLSDSGFYLCAWSVSGTAGNTIYFGEGSWLTVV.

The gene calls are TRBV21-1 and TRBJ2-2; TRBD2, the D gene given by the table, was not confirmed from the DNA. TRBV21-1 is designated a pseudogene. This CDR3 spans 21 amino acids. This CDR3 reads CASSKSLGVAGGRHHHRELFF. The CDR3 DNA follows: TGTGCCAGCAGCAAATCCTTGGGGGTCGCGGGGGGCCGTCACCACCACCGGGAGCTGTTTTTT.

DNA for the CDR3: TGTGCCAGCAGTTACCCAAGGGCGGGAGGGCCTCCGTACTTC. It codes for CASSYPRAGGPPYF. The genes are TRBV6-2 or TRBV6-3 and TRBJ2-4; 9 bases fit TRBD2. J gave up 15 bases and V 2 bases, and 11 bases lay outside the gene matches. The CDR3 runs to 14 residues. Germline V CDR1 and CDR2: MNHEY, SVGEGT.

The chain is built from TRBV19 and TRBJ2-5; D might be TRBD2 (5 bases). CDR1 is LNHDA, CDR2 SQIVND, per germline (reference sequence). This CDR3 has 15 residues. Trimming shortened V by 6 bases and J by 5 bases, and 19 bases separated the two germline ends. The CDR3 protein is CASRPNGRGSETQYF. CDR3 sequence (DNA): TGTGCCAGTAGGCCGAATGGACGGGGATCGGAGACCCAGTACTTC. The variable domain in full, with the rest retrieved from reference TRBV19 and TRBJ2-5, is DGGITQSPKYLFRKEGQNVTLSCEQNLNHDAMYWYRQDPGQGLRLIYYSQIVNDFQKGDIAEGYSVSREKKESFPLTVTSAQKNPTAFYLCASRPNGRGSETQYFGPGTRLLVL.

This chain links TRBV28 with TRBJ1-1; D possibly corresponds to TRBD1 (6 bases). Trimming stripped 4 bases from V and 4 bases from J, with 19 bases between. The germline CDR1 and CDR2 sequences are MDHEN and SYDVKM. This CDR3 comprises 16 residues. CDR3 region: CASSSPAGAFFTEAFF. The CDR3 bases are TGTGCCAGCAGTTCTCCGGCAGGGGCCTTCTTCACTGAAGCTTTCTTT. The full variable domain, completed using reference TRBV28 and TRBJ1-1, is DVKVTQSSRYLVKRTGEKVFLECVQDMDHENMFWYRQDPGLGLRLIYFSYDVKMKEKGDIPEGYSVSREKKERFSLILESASTNQTSMYLCASSSPAGAFFTEAFFGQGTRLTVV.

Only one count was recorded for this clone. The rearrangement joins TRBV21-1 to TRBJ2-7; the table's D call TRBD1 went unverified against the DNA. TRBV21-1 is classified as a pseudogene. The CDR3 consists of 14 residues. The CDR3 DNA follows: TGTGCCAGCAGCATGGGACAGGGGTCCTACGAGCAGTACTTC. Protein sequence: CASSMGQGSYEQYF.

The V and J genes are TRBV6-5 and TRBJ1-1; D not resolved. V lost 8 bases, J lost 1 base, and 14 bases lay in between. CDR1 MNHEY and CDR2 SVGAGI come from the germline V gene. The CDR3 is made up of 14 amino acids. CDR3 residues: CASPKYPPNTEAFF. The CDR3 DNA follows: TGTGCCAGCCCTAAGTACCCCCCGAACACTGAAGCTTTCTTT.

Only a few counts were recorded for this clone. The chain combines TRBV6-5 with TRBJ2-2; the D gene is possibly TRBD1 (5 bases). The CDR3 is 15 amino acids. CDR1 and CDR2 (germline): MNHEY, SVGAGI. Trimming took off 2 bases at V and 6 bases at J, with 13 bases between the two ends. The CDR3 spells CASSYQGTKAGELFF. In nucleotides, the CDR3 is TGTGCCAGCAGTTACCAGGGAACTAAGGCCGGGGAGCTGTTTTTT.

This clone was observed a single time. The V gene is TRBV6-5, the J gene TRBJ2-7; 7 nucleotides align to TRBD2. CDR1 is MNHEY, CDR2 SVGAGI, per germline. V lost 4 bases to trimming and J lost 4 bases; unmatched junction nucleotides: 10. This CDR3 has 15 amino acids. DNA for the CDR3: TGTGCCAGCAGTTCAAGCGGGACCCGCTGGTACGAGCAGTACTTC. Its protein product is CASSSSGTRWYEQYF.

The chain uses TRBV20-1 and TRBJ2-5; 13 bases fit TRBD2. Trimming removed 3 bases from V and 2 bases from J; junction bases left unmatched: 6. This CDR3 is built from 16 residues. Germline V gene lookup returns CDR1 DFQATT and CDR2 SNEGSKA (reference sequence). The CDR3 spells CSASSRLAGGQETQYF. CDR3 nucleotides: TGCAGTGCTAGTTCAAGACTAGCGGGGGGTCAAGAGACCCAGTACTTC.

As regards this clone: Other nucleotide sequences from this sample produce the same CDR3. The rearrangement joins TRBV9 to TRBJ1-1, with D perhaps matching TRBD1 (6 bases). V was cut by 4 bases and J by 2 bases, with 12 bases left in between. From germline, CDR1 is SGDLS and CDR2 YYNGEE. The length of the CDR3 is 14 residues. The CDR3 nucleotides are TGTGCCAGCAGCCCCCAACAGGGTAACACTGAAGCTTTCTTT. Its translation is CASSPQQGNTEAFF. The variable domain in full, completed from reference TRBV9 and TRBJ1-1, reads DSGVTQTPKHLITATGQRVTLRCSPRSGDLSVYWYQQSLDQGLQFLIQYYNGEERAKGNILERFSAQQFPDLHSELNLSSLELGDSALYFCASSPQQGNTEAFFGQGTRLTVV.

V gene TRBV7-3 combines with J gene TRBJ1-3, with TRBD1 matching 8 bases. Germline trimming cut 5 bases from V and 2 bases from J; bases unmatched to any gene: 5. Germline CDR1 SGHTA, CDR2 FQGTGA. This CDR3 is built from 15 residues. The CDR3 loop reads CASSLDRAPGNTIYF. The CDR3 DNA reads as TGTGCCAGCAGCCTGGACAGGGCCCCTGGAAACACCATATATTTT. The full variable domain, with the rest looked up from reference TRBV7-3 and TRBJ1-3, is GAGVSQTPSNKVTEKGKYVELRCDPISGHTALYWYRQSLGQGPEFLIYFQGTGAADDSGLPNDRFFAVRPEGSVSTLKIQRTERGDSAVYLCASSLDRAPGNTIYFGEGSWLTVV.

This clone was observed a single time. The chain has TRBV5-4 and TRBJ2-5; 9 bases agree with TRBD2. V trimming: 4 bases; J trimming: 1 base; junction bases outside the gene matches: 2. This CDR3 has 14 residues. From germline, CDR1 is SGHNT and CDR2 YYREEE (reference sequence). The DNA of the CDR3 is TGTGCCAGCAGCCAAGCGGGGGGCCAAGAGACCCAGTACTTC. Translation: CASSQAGGQETQYF.